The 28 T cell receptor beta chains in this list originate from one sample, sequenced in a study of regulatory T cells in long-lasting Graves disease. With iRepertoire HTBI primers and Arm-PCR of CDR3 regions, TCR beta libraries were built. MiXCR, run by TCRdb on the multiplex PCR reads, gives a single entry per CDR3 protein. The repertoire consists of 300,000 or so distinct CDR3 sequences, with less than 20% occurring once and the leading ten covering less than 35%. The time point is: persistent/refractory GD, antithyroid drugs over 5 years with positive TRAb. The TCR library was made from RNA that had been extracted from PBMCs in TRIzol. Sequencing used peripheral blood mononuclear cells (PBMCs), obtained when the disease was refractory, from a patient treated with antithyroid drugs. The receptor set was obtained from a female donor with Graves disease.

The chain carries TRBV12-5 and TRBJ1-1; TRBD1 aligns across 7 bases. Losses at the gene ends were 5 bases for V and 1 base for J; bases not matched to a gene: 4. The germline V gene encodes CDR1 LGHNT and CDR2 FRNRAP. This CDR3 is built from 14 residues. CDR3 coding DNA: TGTGCTAGTGGTCTGGGACAGCCGAACACTGAAGCTTTCTTT. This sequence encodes CASGLGQPNTEAFF.

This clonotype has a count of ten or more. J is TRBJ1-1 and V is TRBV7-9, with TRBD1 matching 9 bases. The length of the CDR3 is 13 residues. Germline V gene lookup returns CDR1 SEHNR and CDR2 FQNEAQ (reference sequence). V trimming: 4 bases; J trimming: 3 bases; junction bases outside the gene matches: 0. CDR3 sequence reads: CASSWTGDTEAFF. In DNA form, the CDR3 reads TGTGCCAGCAGCTGGACAGGGGACACTGAAGCTTTCTTT.

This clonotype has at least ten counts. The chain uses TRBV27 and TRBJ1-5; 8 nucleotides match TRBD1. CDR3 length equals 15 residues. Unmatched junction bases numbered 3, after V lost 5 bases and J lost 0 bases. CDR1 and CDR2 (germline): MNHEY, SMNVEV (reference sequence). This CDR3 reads CASSLRGPSNQPQHF. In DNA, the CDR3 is TGTGCCAGCAGTCTCAGGGGGCCTAGCAATCAGCCCCAGCATTTT.

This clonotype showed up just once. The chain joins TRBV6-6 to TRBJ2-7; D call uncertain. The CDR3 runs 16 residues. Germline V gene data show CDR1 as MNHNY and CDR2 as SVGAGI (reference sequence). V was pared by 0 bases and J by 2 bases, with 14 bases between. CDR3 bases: TGTGCCAGCAGTTACTCGACGGGCAGGTCAGCCTACGAGCAGTACTTC. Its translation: CASSYSTGRSAYEQYF.

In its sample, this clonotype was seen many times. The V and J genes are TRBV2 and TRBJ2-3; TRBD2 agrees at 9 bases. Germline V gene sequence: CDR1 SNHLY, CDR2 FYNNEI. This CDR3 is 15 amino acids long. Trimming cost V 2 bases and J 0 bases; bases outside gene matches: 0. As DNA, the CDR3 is TGTGCCAGCAGTGAAACTAGCGGGAGCACAGATACGCAGTATTTT. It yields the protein CASSETSGSTDTQYF.

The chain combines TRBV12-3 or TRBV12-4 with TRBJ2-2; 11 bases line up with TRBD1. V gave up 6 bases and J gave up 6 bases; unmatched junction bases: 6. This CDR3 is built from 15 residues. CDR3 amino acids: CASRLPGQGAGELFF. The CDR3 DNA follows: TGTGCCAGCAGGCTGCCGGGACAGGGGGCCGGGGAGCTGTTTTTT.

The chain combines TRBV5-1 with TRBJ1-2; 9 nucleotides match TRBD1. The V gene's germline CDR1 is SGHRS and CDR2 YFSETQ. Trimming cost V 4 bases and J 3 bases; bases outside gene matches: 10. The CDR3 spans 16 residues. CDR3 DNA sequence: TGCGCCAGCAGCCGTTCGGGACAGGGAAATTACTATGGCTACACCTTC. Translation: CASSRSGQGNYYGYTF. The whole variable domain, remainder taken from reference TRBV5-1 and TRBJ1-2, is KAGVTQTPRYLIKTRGQQVTLSCSPISGHRSVSWYQQTPGQGLQFLFEYFSETQRNKGNFPGRFSGRQFSNSRSEMNVSTLELGDSALYLCASSRSGQGNYYGYTFGSGTRLTVV.

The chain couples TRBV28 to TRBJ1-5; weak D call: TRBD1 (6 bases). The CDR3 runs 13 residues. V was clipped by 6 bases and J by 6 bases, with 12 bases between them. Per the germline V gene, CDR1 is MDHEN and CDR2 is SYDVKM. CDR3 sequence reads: CASRDREPQPQHF. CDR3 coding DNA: TGTGCCAGCAGGGACAGAGAACCTCAGCCCCAGCATTTT. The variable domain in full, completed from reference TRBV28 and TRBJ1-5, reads DVKVTQSSRYLVKRTGEKVFLECVQDMDHENMFWYRQDPGLGLRLIYFSYDVKMKEKGDIPEGYSVSREKKERFSLILESASTNQTSMYLCASRDREPQPQHFGDGTRLSIL.

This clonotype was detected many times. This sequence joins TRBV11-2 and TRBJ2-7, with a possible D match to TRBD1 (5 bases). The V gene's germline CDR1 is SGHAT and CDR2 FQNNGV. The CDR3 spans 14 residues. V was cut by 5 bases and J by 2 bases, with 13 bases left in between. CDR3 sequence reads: CASSHLSTAYEQYF. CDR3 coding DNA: TGTGCCAGCAGCCATCTTTCGACAGCCTACGAGCAGTACTTC.

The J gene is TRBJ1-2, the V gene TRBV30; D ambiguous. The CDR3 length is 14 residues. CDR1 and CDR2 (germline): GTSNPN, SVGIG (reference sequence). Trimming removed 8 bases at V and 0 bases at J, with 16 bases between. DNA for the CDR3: TGTGCCGCTGACGGGAAAGGTTCTAACTATGGCTACACCTTC. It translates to CAADGKGSNYGYTF.

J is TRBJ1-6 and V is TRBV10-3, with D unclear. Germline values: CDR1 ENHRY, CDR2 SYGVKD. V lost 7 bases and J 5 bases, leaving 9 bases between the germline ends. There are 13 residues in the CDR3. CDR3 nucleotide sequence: TGTGCCATCAAGTACGGGGATAATTCACCCCTCCACTTT. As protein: CAIKYGDNSPLHF.

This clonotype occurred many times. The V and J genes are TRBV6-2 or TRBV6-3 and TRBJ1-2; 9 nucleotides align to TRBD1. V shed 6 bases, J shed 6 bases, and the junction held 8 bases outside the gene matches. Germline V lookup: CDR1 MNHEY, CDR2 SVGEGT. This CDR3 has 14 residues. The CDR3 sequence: CASSSHRDRDGYTF. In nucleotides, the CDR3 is TGTGCCAGCAGCTCCCACCGGGACAGGGATGGCTACACCTTC.

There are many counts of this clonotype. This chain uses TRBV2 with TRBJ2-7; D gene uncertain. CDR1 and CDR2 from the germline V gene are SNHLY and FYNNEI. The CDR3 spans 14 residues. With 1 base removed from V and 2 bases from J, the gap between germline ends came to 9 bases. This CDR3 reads CASSEGPGAYEQYF. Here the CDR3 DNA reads TGTGCCAGCAGTGAAGGCCCAGGAGCCTACGAGCAGTACTTC.

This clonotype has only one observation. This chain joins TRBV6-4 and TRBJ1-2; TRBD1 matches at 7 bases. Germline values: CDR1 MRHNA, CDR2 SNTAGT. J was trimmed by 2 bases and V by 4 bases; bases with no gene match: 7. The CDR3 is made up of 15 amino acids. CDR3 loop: CASSANPTGNYGYTF. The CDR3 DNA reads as TGTGCCAGCAGTGCCAACCCGACAGGGAACTATGGCTACACCTTC.

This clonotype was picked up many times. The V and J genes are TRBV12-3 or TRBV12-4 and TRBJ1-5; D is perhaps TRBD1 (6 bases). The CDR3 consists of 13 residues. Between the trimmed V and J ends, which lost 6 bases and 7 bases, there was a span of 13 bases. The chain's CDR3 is CASRWDIGQPQHF. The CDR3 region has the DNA TGTGCCAGCAGATGGGACATCGGGCAGCCCCAGCATTTT.

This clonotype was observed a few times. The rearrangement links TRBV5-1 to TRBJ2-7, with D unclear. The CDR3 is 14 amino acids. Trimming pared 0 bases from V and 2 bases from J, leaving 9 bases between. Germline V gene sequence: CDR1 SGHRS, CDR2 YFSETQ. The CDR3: CASSLASPAYEQYF. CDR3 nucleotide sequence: TGCGCCAGCAGCTTGGCCAGCCCAGCCTACGAGCAGTACTTC.

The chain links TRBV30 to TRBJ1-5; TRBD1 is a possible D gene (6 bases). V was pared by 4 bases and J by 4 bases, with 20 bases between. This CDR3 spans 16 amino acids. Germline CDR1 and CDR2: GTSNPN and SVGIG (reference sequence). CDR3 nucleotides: TGTGCCTGGACCACGGGGGCGCCCGTTGGGAATCAGCCCCAGCATTTT. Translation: CAWTTGAPVGNQPQHF.

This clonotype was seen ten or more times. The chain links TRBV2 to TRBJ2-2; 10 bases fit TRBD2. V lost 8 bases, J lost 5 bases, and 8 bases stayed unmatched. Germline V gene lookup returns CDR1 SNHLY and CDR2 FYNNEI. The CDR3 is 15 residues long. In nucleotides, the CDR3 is TGTGCCAGCGAGAGCGGGAGGGGTCAGACCGGGGAGCTGTTTTTT. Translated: CASESGRGQTGELFF.

CDR3 in amino acids: CASSYSILAGGPSYNEQFF. The CDR3 DNA reads as TGTGCCAGCAGTTACTCGATACTAGCGGGGGGGCCCTCCTACAATGAGCAGTTCTTC. The V and J genes are TRBV6-5 and TRBJ2-1; TRBD2 matches 13 bases. The CDR3 sequence is 19 residues long. Germline assignment: CDR1 MNHEY and CDR2 SVGAGI. The V and J ends lost 0 bases and 0 bases, in that order; junction bases with no gene match: 5.

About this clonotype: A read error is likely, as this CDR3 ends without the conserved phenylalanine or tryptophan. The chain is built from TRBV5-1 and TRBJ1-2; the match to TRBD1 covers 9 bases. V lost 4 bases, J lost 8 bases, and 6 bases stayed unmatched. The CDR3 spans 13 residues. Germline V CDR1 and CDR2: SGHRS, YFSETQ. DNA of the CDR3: TGCGCCAGCAGCCGGGACAGGGAGTACGGCTACACCCTC. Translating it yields CASSRDREYGYTL.

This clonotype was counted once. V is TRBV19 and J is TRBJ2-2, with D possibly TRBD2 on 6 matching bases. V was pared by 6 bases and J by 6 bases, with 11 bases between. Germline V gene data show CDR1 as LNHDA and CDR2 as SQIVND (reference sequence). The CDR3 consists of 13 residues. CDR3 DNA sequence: TGTGCCAGTAGCGGGAGTCGGTCCGGGGAGCTGTTTTTT. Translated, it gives CASSGSRSGELFF.

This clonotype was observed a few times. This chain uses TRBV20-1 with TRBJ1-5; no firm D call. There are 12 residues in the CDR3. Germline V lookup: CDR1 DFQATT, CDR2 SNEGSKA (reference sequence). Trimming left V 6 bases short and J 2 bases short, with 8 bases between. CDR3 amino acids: CSATRGNQPQHF. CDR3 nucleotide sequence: TGCAGTGCCACGCGCGGCAATCAGCCCCAGCATTTT.

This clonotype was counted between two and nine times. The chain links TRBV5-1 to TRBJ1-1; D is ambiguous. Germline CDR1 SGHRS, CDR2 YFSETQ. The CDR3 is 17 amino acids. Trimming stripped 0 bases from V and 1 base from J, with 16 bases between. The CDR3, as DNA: TGCGCCAGCAGCTTGGGGCCCTCTATTTCTGGGAACACTGAAGCTTTCTTT. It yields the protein CASSLGPSISGNTEAFF.

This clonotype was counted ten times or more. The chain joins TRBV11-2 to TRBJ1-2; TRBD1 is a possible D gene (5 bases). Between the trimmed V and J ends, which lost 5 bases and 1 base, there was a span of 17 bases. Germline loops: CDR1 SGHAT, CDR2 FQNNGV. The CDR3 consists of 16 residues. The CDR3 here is CASSHNGASFNYGYTF. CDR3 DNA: TGTGCCAGCAGCCATAATGGGGCCAGCTTTAACTATGGCTACACCTTC.

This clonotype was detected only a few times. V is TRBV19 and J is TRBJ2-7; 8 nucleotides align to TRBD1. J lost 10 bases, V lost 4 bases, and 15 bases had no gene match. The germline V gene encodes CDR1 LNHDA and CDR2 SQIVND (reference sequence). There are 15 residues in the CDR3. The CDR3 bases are TGTGCCAGTAGTAAGTTTTGGGACAGGATGAGTGAACAGTACTTC. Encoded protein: CASSKFWDRMSEQYF.

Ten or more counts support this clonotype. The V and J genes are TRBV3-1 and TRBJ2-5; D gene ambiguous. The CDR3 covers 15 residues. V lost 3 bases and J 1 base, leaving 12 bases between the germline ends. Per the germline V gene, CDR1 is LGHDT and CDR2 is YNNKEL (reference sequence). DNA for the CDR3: TGTGCCAGCAGCCATAATGTGGCACTCCAAGAGACCCAGTACTTC. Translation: CASSHNVALQETQYF.

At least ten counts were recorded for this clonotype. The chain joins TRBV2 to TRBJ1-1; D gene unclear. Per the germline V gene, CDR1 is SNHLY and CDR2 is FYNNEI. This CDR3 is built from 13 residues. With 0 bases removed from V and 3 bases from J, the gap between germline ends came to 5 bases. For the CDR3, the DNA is TGTGCCAGCAGTGAAGCGAGTTACACTGAAGCTTTCTTT. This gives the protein CASSEASYTEAFF. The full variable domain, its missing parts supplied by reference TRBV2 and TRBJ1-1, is EPEVTQTPSHQVTQMGQEVILRCVPISNHLYFYWYRQILGQKVEFLVSFYNNEISEKSEIFDDQFSVERPDGSNFTLKIRSTKLEDSAMYFCASSEASYTEAFFGQGTRLTVV.

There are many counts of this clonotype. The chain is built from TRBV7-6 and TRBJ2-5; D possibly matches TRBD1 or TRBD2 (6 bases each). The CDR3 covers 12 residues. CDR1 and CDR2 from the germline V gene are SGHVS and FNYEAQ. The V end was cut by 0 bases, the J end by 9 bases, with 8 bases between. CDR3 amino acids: CASSLARGAQYF. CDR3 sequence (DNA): TGTGCCAGCAGCTTAGCGAGGGGGGCCCAGTACTTC.